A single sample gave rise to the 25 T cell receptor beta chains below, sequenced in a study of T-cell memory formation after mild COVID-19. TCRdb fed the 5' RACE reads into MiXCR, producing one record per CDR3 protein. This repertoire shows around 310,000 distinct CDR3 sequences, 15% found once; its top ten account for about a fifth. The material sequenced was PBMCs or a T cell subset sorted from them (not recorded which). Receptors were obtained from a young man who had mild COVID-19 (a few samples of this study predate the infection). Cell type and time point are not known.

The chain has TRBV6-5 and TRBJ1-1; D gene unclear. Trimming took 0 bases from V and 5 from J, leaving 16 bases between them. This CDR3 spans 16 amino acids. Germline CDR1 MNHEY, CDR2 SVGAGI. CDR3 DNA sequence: TGTGCCAGCAGTTACTCGGTCCCCCCCGGAGGGACTGAAGCTTTCTTT. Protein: CASSYSVPPGGTEAFF.

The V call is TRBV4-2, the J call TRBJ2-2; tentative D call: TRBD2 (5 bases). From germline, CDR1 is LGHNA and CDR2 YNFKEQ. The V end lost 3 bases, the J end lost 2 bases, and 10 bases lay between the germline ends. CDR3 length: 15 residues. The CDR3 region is CASSHWTLNTGELFF. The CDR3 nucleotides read TGTGCCAGCAGCCACTGGACTCTAAACACCGGGGAGCTGTTTTTT.

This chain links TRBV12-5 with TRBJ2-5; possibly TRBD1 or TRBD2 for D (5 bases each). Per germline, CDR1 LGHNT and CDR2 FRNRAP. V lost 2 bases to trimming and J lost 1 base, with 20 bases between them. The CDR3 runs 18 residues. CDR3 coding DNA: TGTGCTAGTGGTTTGCGGCCGGGACGGAAGGCCCTCCAAGAGACCCAGTACTTC. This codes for CASGLRPGRKALQETQYF.

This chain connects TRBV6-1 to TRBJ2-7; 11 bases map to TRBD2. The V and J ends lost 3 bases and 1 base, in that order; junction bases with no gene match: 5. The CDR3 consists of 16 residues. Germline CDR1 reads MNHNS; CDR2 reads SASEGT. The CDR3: CASSETGLAASYEQYV. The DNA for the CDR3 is TGTGCCAGCAGTGAGACGGGACTAGCGGCATCCTACGAGCAGTACGTC.

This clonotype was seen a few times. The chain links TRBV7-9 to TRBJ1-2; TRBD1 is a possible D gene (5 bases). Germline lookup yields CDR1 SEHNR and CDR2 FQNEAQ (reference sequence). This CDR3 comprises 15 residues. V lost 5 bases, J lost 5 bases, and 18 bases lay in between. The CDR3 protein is CASSPPSLGGYGYTF. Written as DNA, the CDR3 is TGTGCCAGCAGCCCGCCCAGCCTGGGGGGGTATGGCTACACCTTC.

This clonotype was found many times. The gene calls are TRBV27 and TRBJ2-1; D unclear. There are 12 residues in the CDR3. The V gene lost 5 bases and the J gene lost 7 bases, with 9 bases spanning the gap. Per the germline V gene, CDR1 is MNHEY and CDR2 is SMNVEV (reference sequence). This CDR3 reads CASSAETNEQFF. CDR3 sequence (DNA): TGTGCCAGCAGTGCCGAGACTAATGAGCAGTTCTTC.

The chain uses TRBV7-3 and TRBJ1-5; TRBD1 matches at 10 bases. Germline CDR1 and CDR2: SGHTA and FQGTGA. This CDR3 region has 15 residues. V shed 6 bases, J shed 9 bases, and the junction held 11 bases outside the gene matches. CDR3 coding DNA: TGTGCCAGCAGTTCCGGACAGGGGGTGGTAGGGCCCCAGCATTTT. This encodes CASSSGQGVVGPQHF.

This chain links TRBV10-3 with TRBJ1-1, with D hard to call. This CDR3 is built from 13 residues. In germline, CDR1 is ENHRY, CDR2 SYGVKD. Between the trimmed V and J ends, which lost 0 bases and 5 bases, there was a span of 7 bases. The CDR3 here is CAISESAKTEAFF. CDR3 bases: TGTGCCATCAGTGAGTCGGCCAAGACTGAAGCTTTCTTT.

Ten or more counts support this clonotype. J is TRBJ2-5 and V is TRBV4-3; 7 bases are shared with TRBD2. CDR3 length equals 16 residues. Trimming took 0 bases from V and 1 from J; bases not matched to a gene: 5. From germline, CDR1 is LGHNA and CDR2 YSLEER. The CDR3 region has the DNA TGCGCCAGCAGCCAAGATAAGGCTAGCGGCCAAGAGACCCAGTACTTC. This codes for CASSQDKASGQETQYF.

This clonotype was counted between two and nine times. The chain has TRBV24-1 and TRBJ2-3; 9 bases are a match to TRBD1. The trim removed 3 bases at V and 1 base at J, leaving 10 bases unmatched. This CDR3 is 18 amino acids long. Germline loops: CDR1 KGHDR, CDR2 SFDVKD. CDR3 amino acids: CATSDPAGTGMGTDTQYF. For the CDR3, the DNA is TGTGCCACCAGTGATCCGGCCGGGACAGGGATGGGCACAGATACGCAGTATTTT.

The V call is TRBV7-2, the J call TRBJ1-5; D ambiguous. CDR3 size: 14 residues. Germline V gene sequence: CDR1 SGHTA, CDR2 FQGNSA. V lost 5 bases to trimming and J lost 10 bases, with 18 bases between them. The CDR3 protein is CASSPSPRHLPQHF. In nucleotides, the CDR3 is TGTGCCAGCAGCCCAAGCCCCAGACACTTACCCCAGCATTTT.

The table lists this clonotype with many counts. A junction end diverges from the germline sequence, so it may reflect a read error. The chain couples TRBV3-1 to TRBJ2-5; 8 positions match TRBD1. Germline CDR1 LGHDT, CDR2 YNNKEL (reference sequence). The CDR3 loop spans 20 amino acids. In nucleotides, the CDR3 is TGTGCCAGCAGCCAAGAAGCCCGGCACAGGGGGGCGCTAGATCCCGAGATCCAGTACTTC. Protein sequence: CASSQEARHRGALDPEIQYF.

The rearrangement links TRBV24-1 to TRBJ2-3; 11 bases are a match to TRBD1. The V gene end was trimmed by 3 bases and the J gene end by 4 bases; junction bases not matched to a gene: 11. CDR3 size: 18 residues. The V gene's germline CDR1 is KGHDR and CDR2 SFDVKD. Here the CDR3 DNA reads TGTGCCACCAGTGATCCGCTGGGAAGGACAGGGGGCCCAGATACGCAGTATTTT. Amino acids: CATSDPLGRTGGPDTQYF.

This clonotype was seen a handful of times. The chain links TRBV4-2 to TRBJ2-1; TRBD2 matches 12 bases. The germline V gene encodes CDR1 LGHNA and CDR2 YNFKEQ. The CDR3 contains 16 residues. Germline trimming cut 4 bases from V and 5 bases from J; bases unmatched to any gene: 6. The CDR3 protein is CASSLLTSGGNNEQFF. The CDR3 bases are TGTGCCAGCAGCCTCCTTACTAGCGGGGGGAACAATGAGCAGTTCTTC.

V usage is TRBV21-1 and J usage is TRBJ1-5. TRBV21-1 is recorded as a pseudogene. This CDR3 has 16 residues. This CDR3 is CASSTTENYSNQPQHF. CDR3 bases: TGTGCCAGCAGCACCACAGAAAACTATAGCAATCAGCCCCAGCATTTT.

CDR3 residues: CASSSYRGASSNEKLFF. The DNA of the CDR3 is TGCGCCAGCAGCTCATACAGGGGGGCCTCGTCTAATGAAAAACTGTTTTTT. The J gene is TRBJ1-4, the V gene TRBV5-1; 8 positions match TRBD1. V lost 3 bases and J lost 3; bases outside the gene matches: 10. Germline CDR1 and CDR2: SGHRS and YFSETQ. This CDR3 region has 17 residues.

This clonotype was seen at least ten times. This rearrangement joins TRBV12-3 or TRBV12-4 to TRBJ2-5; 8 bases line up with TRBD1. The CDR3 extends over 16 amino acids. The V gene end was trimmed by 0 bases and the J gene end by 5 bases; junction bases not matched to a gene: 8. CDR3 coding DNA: TGTGCCAGCAGTTTAGCACCGGGACAGGCTAGGGAGACCCAGTACTTC. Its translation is CASSLAPGQARETQYF.

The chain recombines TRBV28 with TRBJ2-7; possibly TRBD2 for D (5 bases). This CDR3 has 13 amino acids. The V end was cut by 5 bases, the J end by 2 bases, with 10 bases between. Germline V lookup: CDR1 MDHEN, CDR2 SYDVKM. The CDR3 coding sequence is TGTGCCAGCAGTCTAGGACTGCCCTACGAGCAGTACGTC. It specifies CASSLGLPYEQYV.

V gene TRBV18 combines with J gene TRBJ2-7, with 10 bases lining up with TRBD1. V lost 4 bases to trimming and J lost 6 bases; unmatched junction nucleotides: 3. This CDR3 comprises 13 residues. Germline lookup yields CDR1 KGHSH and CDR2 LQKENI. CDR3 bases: TGTGCCAGCTCACAAGGGACAGGGGTCGAGCAGTACGTC. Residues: CASSQGTGVEQYV.

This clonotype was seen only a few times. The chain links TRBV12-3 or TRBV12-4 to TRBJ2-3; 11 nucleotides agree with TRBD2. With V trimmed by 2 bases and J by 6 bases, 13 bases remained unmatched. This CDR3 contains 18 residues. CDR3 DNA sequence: TGTGCCAGCAGTTTAAACCCTAGCGGGGGGACTGTCTGGGATACGCAGTATTTT. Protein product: CASSLNPSGGTVWDTQYF.

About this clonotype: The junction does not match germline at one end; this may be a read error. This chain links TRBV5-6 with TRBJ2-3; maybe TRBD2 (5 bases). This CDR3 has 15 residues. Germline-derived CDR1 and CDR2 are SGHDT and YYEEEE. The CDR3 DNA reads TGTGCCAGCAGCTTGGCCGGGATGACCCCAGATACGAAGTATTTT. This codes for CASSLAGMTPDTKYF.

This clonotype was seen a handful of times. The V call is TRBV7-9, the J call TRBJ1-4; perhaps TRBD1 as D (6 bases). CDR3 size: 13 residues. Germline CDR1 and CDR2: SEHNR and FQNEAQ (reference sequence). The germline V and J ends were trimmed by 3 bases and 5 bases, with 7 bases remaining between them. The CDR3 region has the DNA TGTGCCAGCAGCTTCGGGGGCAATGAAAAACTGTTTTTT. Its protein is CASSFGGNEKLFF.

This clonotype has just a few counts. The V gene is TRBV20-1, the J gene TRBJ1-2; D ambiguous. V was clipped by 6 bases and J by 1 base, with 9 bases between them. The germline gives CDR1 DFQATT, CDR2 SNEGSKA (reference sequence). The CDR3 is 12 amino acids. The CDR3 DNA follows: TGCAGTGCCCCTCGGTTTAACTATGGCTACACCTTC. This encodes CSAPRFNYGYTF.

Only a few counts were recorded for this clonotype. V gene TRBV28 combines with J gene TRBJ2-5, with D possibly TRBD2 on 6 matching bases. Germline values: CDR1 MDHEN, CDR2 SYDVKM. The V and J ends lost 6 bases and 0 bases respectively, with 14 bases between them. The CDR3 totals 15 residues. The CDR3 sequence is CASSSGRGYQETQYF. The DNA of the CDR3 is TGTGCCAGCAGCTCGGGCCGGGGGTACCAAGAGACCCAGTACTTC.

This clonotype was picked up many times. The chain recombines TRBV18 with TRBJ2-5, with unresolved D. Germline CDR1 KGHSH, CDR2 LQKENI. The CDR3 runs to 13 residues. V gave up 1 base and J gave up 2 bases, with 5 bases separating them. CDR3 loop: CASSPLGQETQYF. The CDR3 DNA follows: TGTGCCAGCTCACCACTCGGACAAGAGACCCAGTACTTC.